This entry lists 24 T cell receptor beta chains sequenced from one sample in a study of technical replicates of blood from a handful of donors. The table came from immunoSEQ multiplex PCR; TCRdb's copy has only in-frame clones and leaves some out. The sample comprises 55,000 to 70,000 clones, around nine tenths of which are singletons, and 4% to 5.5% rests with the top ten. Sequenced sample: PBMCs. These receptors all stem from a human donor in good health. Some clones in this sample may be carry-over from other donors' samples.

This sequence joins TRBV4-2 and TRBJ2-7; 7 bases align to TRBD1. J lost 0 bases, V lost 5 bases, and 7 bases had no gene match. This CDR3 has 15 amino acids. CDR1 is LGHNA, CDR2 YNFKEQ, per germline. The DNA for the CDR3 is TGTGCCAGCAGCGGAACAGGGGTCATCTCCTACGAGCAGTACTTC. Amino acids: CASSGTGVISYEQYF.

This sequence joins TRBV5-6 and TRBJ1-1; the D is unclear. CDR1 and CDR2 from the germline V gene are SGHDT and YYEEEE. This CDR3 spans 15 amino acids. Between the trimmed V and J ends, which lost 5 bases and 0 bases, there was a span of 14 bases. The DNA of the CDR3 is TGTGCCAGCAGGGCGGCGGATAGGTTGAACACTGAAGCTTTCTTT. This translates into CASRAADRLNTEAFF.

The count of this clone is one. The DNA for the CDR3 is TGCGCCAGCAGCCAAGTTGGGCTTCGGGAGACCCAGTACTTC. It encodes CASSQVGLRETQYF. The chain carries TRBV4-3 and TRBJ2-5; D is unresolved. V was shortened by 1 base and J by 5 bases, with 11 bases between the two germline ends. The CDR3 is 14 amino acids. In germline, CDR1 is LGHNA, CDR2 YSLEER.

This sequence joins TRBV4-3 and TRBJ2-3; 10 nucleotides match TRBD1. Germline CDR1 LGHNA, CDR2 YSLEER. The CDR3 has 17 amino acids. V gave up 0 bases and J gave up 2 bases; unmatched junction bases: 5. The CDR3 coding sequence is TGCGCCAGCAGCCAAGATCTGGACAGGGGGTTCACAGATACGCAGTATTTT. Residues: CASSQDLDRGFTDTQYF.

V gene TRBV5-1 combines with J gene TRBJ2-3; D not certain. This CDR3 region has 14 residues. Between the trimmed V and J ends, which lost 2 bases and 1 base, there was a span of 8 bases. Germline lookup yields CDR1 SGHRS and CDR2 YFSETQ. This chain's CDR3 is CASSLEYGTDTQYF. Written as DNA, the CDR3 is TGCGCCAGCAGCTTAGAGTACGGCACAGATACGCAGTATTTT. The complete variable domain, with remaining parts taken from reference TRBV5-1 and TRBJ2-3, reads KAGVTQTPRYLIKTRGQQVTLSCSPISGHRSVSWYQQTPGQGLQFLFEYFSETQRNKGNFPGRFSGRQFSNSRSEMNVSTLELGDSALYLCASSLEYGTDTQYFGPGTRLTVL.

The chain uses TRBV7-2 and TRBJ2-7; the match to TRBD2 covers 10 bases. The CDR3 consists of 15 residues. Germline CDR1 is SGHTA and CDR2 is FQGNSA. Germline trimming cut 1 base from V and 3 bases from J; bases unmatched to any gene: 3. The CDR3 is CASSLDSGRSYEQYF. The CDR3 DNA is TGTGCCAGCAGCTTAGATAGCGGGAGGAGCTACGAGCAGTACTTC.

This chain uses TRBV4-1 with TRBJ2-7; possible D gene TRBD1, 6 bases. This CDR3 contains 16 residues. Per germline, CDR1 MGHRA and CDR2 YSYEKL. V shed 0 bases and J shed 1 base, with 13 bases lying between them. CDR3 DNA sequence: TGCGCCAGCAGCCAAGAAGACAGACAGGCGTCCTACGAGCAGTACTTC. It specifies CASSQEDRQASYEQYF.

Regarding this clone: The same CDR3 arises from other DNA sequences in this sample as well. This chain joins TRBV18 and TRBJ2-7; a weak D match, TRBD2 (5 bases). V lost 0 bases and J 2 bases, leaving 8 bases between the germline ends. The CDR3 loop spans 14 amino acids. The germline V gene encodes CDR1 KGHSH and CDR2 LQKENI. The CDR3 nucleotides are TGTGCCAGCTCACCACCTACGGGGACCTACGAGCAGTACTTC. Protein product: CASSPPTGTYEQYF. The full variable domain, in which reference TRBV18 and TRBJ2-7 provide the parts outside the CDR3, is NAGVMQNPRHLVRRRGQEARLRCSPMKGHSHVYWYRQLPEEGLKFMVYLQKENIIDESGMPKERFSAEFPKEGPSILRIQQVVRGDSAAYFCASSPPTGTYEQYFGPGTRLTVT.

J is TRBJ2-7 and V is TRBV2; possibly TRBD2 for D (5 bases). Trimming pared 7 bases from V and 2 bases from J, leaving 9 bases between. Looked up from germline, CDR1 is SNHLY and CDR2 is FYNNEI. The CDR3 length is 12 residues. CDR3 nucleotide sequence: TGTGCCAGCAAGGGCGGGCCCTACGAGCAGTACTTC. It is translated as CASKGGPYEQYF.

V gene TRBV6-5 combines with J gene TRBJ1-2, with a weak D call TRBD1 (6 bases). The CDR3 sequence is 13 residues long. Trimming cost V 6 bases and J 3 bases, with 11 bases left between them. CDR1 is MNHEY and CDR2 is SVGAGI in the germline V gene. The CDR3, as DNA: TGTGCCAGCAGCCAAACAGGGTACTATGGCTACACCTTC. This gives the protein CASSQTGYYGYTF.

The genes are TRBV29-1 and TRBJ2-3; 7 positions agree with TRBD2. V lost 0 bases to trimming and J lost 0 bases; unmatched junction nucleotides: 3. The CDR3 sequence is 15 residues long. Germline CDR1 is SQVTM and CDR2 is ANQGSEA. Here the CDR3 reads CSVEEGRGSTDTQYF. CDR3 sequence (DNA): TGCAGCGTTGAAGAAGGGAGGGGTAGCACAGATACGCAGTATTTT.

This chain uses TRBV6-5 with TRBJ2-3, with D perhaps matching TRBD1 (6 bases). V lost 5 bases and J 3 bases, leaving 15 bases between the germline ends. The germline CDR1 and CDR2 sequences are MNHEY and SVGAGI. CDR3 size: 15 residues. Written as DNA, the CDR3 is TGTGCCAGCAGTCTACGTGGGGGCAGGACAGATACGCAGTATTTT. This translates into CASSLRGGRTDTQYF.

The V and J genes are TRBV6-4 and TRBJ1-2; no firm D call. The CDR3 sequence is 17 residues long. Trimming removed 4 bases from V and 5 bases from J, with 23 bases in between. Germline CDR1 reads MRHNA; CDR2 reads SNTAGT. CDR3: CASSAGIRPALRYGYTF. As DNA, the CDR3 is TGTGCCAGCAGTGCCGGGATAAGGCCAGCTCTAAGATATGGCTACACCTTC.

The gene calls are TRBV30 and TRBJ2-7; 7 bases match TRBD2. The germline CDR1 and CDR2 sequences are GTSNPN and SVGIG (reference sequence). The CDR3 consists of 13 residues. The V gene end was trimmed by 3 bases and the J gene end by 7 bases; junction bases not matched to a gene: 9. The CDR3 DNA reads TGTGCCTGGAGGGGGAGCGGGAAGGGTGAGCAGTACTTC. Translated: CAWRGSGKGEQYF.

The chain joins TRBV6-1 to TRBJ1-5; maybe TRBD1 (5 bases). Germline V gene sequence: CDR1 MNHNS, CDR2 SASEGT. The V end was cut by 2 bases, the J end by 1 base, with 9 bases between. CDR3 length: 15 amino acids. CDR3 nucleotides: TGTGCCAGCAGTGAACCAGGGATAAGCAATCAGCCCCAGCATTTT. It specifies CASSEPGISNQPQHF.

The CDR3 is CASSLTTGAGGRMNTEAFF. CDR3 DNA sequence: TGCGCCAGCAGCCTCACTACCGGAGCAGGGGGACGAATGAACACTGAAGCTTTCTTT. The gene calls are TRBV4-1 and TRBJ1-1, with 7 bases identical to TRBD1. Trimming took 4 bases from V and 0 from J; bases not matched to a gene: 17. The germline V gene encodes CDR1 MGHRA and CDR2 YSYEKL. The CDR3 extends over 19 amino acids.

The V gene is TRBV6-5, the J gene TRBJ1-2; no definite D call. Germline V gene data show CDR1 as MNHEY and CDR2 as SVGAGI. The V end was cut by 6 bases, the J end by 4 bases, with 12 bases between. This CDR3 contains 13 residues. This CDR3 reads CASSSSRGYGYTF. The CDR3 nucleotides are TGTGCCAGCAGCTCGTCCCGGGGCTATGGCTACACCTTC.

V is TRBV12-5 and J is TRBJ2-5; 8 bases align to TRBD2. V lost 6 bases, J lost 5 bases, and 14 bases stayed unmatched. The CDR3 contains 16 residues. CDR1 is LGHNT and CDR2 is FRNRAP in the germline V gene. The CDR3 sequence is CASGPGTRPGGETQYF. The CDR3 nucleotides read TGTGCTAGTGGCCCCGGGACTAGGCCCGGAGGGGAGACCCAGTACTTC.

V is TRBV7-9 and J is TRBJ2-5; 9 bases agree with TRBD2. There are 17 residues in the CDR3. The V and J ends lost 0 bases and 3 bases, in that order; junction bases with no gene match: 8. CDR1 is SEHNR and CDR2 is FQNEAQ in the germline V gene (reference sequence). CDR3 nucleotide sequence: TGTGCCAGCAGCTTAGCCGGGACTAGCCTAAGGGAAGAGACCCAGTACTTC. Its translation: CASSLAGTSLREETQYF.

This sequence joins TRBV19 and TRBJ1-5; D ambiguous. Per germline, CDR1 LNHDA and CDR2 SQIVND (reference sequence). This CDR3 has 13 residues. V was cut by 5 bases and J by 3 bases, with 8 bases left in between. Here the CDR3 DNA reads TGTGCCAGTAGTCTCCAGAACAATCAGCCCCAGCATTTT. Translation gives CASSLQNNQPQHF. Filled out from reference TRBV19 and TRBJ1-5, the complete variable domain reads DGGITQSPKYLFRKEGQNVTLSCEQNLNHDAMYWYRQDPGQGLRLIYYSQIVNDFQKGDIAEGYSVSREKKESFPLTVTSAQKNPTAFYLCASSLQNNQPQHFGDGTRLSIL.

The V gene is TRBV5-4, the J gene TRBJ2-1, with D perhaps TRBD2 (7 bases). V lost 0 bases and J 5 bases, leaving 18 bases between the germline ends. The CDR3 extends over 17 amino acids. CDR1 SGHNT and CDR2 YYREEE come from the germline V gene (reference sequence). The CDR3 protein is CASSLGPLGGGNNEQFF. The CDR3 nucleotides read TGTGCCAGCAGCTTGGGGCCCTTAGGGGGGGGAAACAATGAGCAGTTCTTC.

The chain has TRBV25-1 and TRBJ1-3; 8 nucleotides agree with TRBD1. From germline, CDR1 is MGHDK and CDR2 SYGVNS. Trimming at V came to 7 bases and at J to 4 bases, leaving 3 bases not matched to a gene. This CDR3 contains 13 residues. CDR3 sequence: CASIGTGGNTIYF. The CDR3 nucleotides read TGTGCCAGCATAGGGACAGGAGGAAACACCATATATTTT.

The chain's CDR3 is CASSLGGAQNEQFF. DNA of the CDR3: TGCGCCAGCAGCCTGGGGGGGGCGCAAAATGAGCAGTTCTTC. The gene calls are TRBV4-3 and TRBJ2-1; possible D gene TRBD2, 7 bases. Trimming pared 4 bases from V and 7 bases from J, leaving 14 bases between. CDR3 size: 14 residues. CDR1 is LGHNA and CDR2 is YSLEER in the germline V gene.

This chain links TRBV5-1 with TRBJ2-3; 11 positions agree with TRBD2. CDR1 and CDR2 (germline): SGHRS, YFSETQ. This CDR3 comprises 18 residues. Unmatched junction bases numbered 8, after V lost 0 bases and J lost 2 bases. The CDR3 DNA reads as TGCGCCAGCAGCTTGGGGCTAGCGGGGGGCCGAAACACAGATACGCAGTATTTT. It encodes CASSLGLAGGRNTDTQYF.